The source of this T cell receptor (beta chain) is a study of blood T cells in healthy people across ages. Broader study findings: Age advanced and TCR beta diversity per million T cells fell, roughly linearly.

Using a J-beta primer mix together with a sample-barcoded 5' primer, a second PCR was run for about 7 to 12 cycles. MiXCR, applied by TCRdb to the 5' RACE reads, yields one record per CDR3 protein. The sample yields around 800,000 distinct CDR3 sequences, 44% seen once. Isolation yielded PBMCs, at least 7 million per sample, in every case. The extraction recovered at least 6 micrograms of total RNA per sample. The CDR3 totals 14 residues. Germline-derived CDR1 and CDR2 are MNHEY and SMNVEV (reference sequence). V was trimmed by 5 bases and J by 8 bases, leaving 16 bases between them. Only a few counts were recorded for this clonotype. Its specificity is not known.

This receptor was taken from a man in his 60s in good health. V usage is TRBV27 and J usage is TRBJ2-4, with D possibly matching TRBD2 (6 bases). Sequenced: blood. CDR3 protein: CASSPTGLPHIQYF. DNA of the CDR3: TGTGCCAGCAGTCCTACAGGACTACCGCACATTCAGTACTTC.